What follows describes a single T cell receptor beta chain. The antigen remains unidentified. A junction boundary mismatches the germline segment, possibly from a read error. The sample comes from a study of T cell repertoires in cytomegalovirus infection. In the study overall: CMV epitopes in the study were HLA-C-restricted (recently identified) and HLA-B-restricted (well studied). In public TCR beta signatures, there were indications of both CMV infection and matching HLA type.

Germline values: CDR1 SNHLY, CDR2 FYNNEI. The length of the CDR3 is 12 residues. The study's findings and limits: There were HLA-C-restricted CMV-specific TCR beta clonotypes dominating the ex vivo response.

One entry per CDR3 protein, called by TCRdb with MiXCR from the reads. The sample contains about 830,000 distinct CDR3 sequences, over 25% of which appear only once. J is TRBJ2-1 and V is TRBV2; D might be TRBD1 (5 bases). The TCR comes from a human donor in good health (CMV status not recorded). Some clones in this sample may be carry-over from other donors' samples. The sample was cultured CD8+ T cells from PBMCs, taken from culture after CMV antigen stimulation. CDR3 nucleotides: TGTGTCAGCATACAGGACTACAATGAGCAGTTCTTC. Its translation: CVSIQDYNEQFF.